Listed here are 12 T cell receptor beta chains from one sample, sequenced in a study of cytomegalovirus exposure and HLA in healthy donors. Sequencing was performed with immunoSEQ multiplex PCR; in TCRdb, only in-frame clones are kept and a portion is missing. Of hundreds of thousands of clones detected, roughly 87% appear once; the ten largest clones hold about 11%. Specimen: PBMCs. The receptors come from a man younger than 35 in good health and CMV-seropositive.

The V gene is TRBV28, the J gene TRBJ2-5; D may match TRBD1 or TRBD2 (5 bases each). The V gene's germline CDR1 is MDHEN and CDR2 SYDVKM. The CDR3 is made up of 15 amino acids. Trimming left V 5 bases short and J 10 bases short, with 23 bases between. The CDR3 nucleotides read TGTGCCAGCAGTCTTTTAGCCGGAAAGGGTGGGGGCCAGTACTTC. Translated: CASSLLAGKGGGQYF.

This clone has only a few counts. The rearrangement links TRBV2 to TRBJ1-2, with 9 bases identical to TRBD1. CDR3 length equals 15 residues. In germline, CDR1 is SNHLY, CDR2 FYNNEI. The ends lost 5 bases at V and 1 base at J; junction bases unmatched: 5. CDR3 nucleotides: TGTGCCAGCAGTCTGGGACAGGGCTTTAACTATGGCTACACCTTC. It yields the protein CASSLGQGFNYGYTF.

The chain recombines TRBV4-1 with TRBJ2-7, with TRBD2 matching over 7 bases. CDR1 MGHRA and CDR2 YSYEKL come from the germline V gene. The CDR3 consists of 15 residues. V gave up 4 bases and J gave up 0 bases; unmatched junction bases: 6. CDR3 sequence reads: CASSLIAGLSYEQYF. In DNA form, the CDR3 reads TGCGCCAGCAGCCTGATAGCGGGTCTCTCCTACGAGCAGTACTTC.

The chain carries TRBV4-2 and TRBJ2-7; D gene unclear. CDR3 size: 18 residues. V gave up 0 bases and J gave up 0 bases, with 18 bases separating them. The germline CDR1 and CDR2 sequences are LGHNA and YNFKEQ. CDR3 in amino acids: CASSQEGLRQDLSYEQYF. In DNA form, the CDR3 reads TGTGCCAGCAGCCAAGAGGGTCTGCGGCAGGACCTCTCCTACGAGCAGTACTTC.

The V and J genes are TRBV29-1 and TRBJ2-2; D not certain. CDR1 is SQVTM and CDR2 is ANQGSEA in the germline V gene. The CDR3 consists of 14 residues. Deletions cut 7 bases from V and 0 bases from J, with 12 bases between. CDR3 nucleotides: TGCAGCGGGGAATTAGGGTCGAACACCGGGGAGCTGTTTTTT. Protein sequence: CSGELGSNTGELFF.

This clone was counted a few times. The V gene is TRBV6-5, the J gene TRBJ2-1; 13 bases agree with TRBD2. Germline CDR1 reads MNHEY; CDR2 reads SVGAGI. This CDR3 spans 15 amino acids. Trimming at V came to 4 bases and at J to 9 bases, leaving 6 bases not matched to a gene. In DNA form, the CDR3 reads TGTGCCAGCAGTTTCGGACTAGCGGGAGTGATTGAGCAGTTCTTC. Its translation: CASSFGLAGVIEQFF.

This chain connects TRBV6-1 to TRBJ1-5, with 7 bases matching TRBD1. The CDR3 spans 17 residues. Trimming removed 2 bases from V and 6 bases from J; junction bases left unmatched: 13. Per germline, CDR1 MNHNS and CDR2 SASEGT. The CDR3 sequence: CASSESWGGQAGQPQHF. Written as DNA, the CDR3 is TGTGCCAGCAGTGAAAGCTGGGGAGGACAGGCCGGTCAGCCCCAGCATTTT.

The rearrangement joins TRBV7-9 to TRBJ2-1; D not resolved. V was shortened by 3 bases and J by 8 bases, with 14 bases between the two germline ends. Germline V gene lookup returns CDR1 SEHNR and CDR2 FQNEAQ (reference sequence). CDR3 length: 14 amino acids. CDR3 sequence: CASSFSLGPDEQFF. CDR3 sequence (DNA): TGTGCCAGCAGCTTTAGCTTAGGGCCCGATGAGCAGTTCTTC. Complete variable domain (other parts from reference TRBV7-9 and TRBJ2-1): DTGVSQNPRHKITKRGQNVTFRCDPISEHNRLYWYRQTLGQGPEFLTYFQNEAQLEKSRLLSDRFSAERPKGSFSTLEIQRTEQGDSAMYLCASSFSLGPDEQFFGPGTRLTVL.

The chain recombines TRBV30 with TRBJ1-3; perhaps TRBD1 as D (5 bases). V lost 3 bases to trimming and J lost 4 bases, with 13 bases between them. CDR3 length equals 14 residues. Per the germline V gene, CDR1 is GTSNPN and CDR2 is SVGIG (reference sequence). The CDR3 sequence: CAWRLYDRGNTIYF. The CDR3 nucleotides read TGTGCCTGGAGACTCTATGACAGAGGAAACACCATATATTTT.

This chain connects TRBV27 to TRBJ2-7; D may be TRBD2 (6 bases). Trimming took off 10 bases at V and 7 bases at J, with 14 bases between the two ends. The CDR3 is made up of 11 amino acids. CDR1 and CDR2 from the germline V gene are MNHEY and SMNVEV (reference sequence). CDR3 sequence reads: CATGRGWEQYF. The CDR3 nucleotides read TGTGCCACTGGACGGGGGTGGGAGCAGTACTTC.

The table lists this clone with a count of one. The sample carries other DNA sequences with the same CDR3. This chain joins TRBV7-2 and TRBJ1-1; no definite D call. Per the germline V gene, CDR1 is SGHTA and CDR2 is FQGNSA. This CDR3 has 14 residues. Trimming stripped 1 base from V and 0 bases from J, with 6 bases between. In DNA form, the CDR3 reads TGTGCCAGCAGCTTAGACAGATTGAACACTGAAGCTTTCTTT. Protein: CASSLDRLNTEAFF.

The CDR3 bases are TGTGCCAGCAGCTTAGGTGGGGGAGGGGGGCAGCCCCAGCATTTT. This encodes CASSLGGGGGQPQHF. The chain combines TRBV7-2 with TRBJ1-5; TRBD1 might be the D (6 bases). This CDR3 has 15 amino acids. Per germline, CDR1 SGHTA and CDR2 FQGNSA. The V and J ends lost 1 base and 7 bases respectively, with 14 bases between them.